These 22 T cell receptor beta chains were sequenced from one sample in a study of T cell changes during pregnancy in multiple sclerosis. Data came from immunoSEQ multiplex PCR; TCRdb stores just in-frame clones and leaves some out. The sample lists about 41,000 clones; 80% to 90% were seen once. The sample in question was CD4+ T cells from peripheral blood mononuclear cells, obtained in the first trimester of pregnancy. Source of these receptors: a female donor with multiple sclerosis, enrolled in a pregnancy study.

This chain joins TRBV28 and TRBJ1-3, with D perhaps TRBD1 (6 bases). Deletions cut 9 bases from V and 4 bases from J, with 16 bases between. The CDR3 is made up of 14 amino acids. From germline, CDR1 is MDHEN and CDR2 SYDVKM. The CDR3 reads CASLGSTGGNTIYF. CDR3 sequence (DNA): TGTGCCAGTCTCGGGTCTACAGGGGGAAACACCATATATTTT.

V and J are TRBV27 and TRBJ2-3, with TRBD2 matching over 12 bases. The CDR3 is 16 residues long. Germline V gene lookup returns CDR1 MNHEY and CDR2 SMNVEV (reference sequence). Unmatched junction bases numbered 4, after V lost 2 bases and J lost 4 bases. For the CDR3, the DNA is TGTGCCAGCAGTTTAACTAGCGGGAGGTCGTCAGATACGCAGTATTTT. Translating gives CASSLTSGRSSDTQYF.

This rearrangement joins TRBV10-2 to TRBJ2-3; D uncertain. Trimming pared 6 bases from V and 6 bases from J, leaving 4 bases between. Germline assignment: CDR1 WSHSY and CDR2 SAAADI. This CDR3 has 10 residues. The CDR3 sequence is CASSMDTQYF. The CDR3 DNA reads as TGCGCCAGCAGCATGGATACGCAGTATTTT.

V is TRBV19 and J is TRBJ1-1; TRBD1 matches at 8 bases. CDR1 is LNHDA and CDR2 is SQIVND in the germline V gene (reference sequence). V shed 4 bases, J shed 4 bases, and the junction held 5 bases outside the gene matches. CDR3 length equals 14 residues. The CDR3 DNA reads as TGTGCCAGTAGTACCGGACAGGGAGGCACTGAAGCTTTCTTT. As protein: CASSTGQGGTEAFF.

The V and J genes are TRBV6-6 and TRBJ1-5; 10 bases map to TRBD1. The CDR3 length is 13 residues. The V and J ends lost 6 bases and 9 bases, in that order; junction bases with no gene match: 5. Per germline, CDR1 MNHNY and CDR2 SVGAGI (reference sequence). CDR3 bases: TGTGCCAGCAGCCCGGGACAGGGGAGGCCCCAGCATTTT. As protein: CASSPGQGRPQHF.

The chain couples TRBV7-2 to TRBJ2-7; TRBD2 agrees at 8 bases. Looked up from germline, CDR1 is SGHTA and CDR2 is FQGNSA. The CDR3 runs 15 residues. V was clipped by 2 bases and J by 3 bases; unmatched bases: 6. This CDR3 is CASSLYRLAGYEQYF. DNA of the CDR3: TGTGCCAGCAGCTTATATCGGCTAGCGGGCTACGAGCAGTACTTC.

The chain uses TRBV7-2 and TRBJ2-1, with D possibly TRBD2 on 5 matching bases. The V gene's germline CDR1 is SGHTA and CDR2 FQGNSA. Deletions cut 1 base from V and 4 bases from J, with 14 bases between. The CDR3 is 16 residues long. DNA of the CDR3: TGTGCCAGCAGCTTAGTGGCTAGCTCCCTATACAATGAGCAGTTCTTC. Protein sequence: CASSLVASSLYNEQFF.

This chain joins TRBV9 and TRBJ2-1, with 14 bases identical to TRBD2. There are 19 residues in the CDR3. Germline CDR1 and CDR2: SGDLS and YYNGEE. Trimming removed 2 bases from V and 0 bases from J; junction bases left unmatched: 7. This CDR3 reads CASSVGLAGAGSSYNEQFF. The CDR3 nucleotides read TGTGCCAGCAGCGTGGGACTAGCGGGAGCAGGTAGCTCCTACAATGAGCAGTTCTTC.

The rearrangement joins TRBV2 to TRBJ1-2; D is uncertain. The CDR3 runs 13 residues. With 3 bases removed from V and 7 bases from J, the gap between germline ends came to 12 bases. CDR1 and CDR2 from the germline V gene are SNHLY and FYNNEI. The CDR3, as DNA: TGTGCCAGCAGTGATCCAGGTCAAGCTGGCTACACCTTC. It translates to CASSDPGQAGYTF.

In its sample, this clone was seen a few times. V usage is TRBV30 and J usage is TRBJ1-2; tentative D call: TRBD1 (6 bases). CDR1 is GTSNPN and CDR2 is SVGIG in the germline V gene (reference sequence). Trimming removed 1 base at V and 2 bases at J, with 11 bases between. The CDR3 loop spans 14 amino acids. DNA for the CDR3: TGTGCCTGGAGTGGACAGGATTGGAACTATGGCTACACCTTC. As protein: CAWSGQDWNYGYTF.

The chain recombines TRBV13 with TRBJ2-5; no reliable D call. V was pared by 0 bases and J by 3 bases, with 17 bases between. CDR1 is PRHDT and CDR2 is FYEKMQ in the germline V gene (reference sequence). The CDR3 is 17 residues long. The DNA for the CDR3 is TGTGCCAGCAGCTTAGGTTGGCGGAGACTTATTGAAGAGACCCAGTACTTC. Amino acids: CASSLGWRRLIEETQYF. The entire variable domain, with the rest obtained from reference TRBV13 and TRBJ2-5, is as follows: AAGVIQSPRHLIKEKRETATLKCYPIPRHDTVYWYQQGPGQDPQFLISFYEKMQSDKGSIPDRFSAQQFSDYHSELNMSSLELGDSALYFCASSLGWRRLIEETQYFGPGTRLLVL.

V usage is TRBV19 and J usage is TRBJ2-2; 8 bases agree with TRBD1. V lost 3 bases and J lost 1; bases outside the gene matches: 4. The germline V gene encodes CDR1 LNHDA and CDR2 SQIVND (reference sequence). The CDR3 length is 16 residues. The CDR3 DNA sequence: TGTGCCAGTAGTATGCGGACAGGGTTGAACACCGGGGAGCTGTTTTTT. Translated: CASSMRTGLNTGELFF.

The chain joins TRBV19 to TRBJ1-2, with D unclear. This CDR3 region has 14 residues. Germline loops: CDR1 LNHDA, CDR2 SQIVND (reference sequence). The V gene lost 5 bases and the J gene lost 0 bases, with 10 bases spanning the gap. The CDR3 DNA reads TGTGCCAGTAGTGCGGCCATTACTAACTATGGCTACACCTTC. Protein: CASSAAITNYGYTF.

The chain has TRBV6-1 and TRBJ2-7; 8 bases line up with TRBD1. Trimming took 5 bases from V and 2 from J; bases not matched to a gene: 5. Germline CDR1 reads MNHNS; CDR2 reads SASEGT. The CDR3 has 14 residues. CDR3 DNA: TGTGCCAGCAGTCAACAGGGACAGGCCTACGAGCAGTACTTC. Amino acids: CASSQQGQAYEQYF.

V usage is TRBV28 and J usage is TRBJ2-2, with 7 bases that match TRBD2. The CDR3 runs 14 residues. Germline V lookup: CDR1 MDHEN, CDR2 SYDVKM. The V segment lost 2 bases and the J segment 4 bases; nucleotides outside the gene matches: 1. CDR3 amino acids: CASSLGLGTGELFF. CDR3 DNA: TGTGCCAGCAGTTTAGGACTAGGCACCGGGGAGCTGTTTTTT.

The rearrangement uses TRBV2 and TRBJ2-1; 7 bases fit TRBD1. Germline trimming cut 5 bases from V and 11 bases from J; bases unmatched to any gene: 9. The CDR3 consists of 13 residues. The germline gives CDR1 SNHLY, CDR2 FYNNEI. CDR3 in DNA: TGTGCCAGCAGTCTTAGACAGGGTGGCCAGCAGTTCTTC. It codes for CASSLRQGGQQFF.

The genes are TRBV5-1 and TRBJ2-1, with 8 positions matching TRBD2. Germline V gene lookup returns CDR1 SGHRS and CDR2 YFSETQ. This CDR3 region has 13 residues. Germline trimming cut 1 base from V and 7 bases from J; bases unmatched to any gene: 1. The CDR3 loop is CASSLREGNEQFF. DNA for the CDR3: TGCGCCAGCAGCTTGCGGGAGGGAAATGAGCAGTTCTTC.

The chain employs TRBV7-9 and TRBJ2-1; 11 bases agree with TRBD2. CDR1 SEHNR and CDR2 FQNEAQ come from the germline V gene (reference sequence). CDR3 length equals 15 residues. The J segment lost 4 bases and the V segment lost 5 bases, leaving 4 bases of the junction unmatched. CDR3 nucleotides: TGTGCCAGCAGCCCAACTAGCGGGAGATACAATGAGCAGTTCTTC. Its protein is CASSPTSGRYNEQFF.

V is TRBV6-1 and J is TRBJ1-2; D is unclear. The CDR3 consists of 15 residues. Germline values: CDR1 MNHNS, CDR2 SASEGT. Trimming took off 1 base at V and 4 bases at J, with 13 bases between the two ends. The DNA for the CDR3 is TGTGCCAGCAGTGAAGGCCTGGGGAGATCCTATGGCTACACCTTC. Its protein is CASSEGLGRSYGYTF.

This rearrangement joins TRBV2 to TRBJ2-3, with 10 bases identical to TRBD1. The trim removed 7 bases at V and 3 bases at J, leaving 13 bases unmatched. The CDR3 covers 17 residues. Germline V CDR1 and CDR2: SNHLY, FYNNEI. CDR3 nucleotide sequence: TGTGCCAGCAAGGATGTTGGGACAGGGGTGTCGACAGATACGCAGTATTTT. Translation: CASKDVGTGVSTDTQYF.

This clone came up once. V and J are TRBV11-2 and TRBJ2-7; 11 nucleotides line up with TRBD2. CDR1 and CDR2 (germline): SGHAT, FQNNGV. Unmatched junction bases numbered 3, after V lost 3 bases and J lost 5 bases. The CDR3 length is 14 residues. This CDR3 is CASSFTSGSDEQYF. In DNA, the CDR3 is TGTGCCAGCAGCTTTACTAGCGGGAGTGACGAGCAGTACTTC.

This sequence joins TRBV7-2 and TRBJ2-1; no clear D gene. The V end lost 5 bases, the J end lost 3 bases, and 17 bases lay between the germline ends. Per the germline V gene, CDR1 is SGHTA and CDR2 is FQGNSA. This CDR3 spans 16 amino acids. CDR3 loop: CASSPLVLRDYNEQFF. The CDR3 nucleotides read TGTGCCAGCAGCCCGCTTGTACTTAGAGACTACAATGAGCAGTTCTTC.